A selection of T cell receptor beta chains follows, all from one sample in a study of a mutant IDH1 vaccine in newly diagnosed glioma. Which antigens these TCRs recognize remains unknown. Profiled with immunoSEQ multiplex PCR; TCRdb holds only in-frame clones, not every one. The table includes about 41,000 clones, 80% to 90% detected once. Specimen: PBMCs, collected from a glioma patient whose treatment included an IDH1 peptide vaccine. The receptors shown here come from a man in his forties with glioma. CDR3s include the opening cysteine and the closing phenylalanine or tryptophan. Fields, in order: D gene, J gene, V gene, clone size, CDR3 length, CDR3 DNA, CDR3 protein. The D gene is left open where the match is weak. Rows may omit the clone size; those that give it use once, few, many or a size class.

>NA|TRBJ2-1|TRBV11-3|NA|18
TGTGCCAGCAGCTTCGGCGTGGCGGGCTTAAGCTCCTACAATGAGCAGTTCTTC
CASSFGVAGLSSYNEQFF
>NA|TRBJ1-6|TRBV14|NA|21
TGTGCCAGCAGCCAAGAGCACGGAACGGGCTTTCTTCGGCAGCCTAATTCACCCCTCCACTTT
CASSQEHGTGFLRQPNSPLHF
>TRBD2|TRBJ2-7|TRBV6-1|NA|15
TGTGCCAGCAGTCCGATTAGCGGGAGGCACGGTGAGCAGTACTTC
CASSPISGRHGEQYF
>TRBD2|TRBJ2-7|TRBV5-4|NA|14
TGTGCCAGCAGCTCGGGACTAGCTAGGTACGAGCAGTACTTC
CASSSGLARYEQYF
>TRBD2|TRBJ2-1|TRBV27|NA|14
TGTGCCAGCAGGACTAGCGGGAGATCTTATGAGCAGTTCTTC
CASRTSGRSYEQFF
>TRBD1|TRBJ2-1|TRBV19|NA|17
TGTGCCAGTAGTATCCCTAGGGGACAGCGAACCTACAATGAGCAGTTCTTC
CASSIPRGQRTYNEQFF
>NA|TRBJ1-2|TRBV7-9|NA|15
TGTGCCAGCAGCTTAACGGGGGAGGCTAACTATGGCTACACCTTC
CASSLTGEANYGYTF
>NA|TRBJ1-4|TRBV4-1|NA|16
TGCGCCAGCAGCCAGTCCTGGACAGCCGAGTTAGAAAAACTGTTTTTT
CASSQSWTAELEKLFF
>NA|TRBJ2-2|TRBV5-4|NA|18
TGTGCCAGCAGCTTGGGAGGTTGGTCGCAGGGGAACACCGGGGAGCTGTTTTTT
CASSLGGWSQGNTGELFF
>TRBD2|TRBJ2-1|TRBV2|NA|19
TGTGCCAGCAGTGAACAGCAGCTAGCGGGAGGAACCTCCTACAATGAGCAGTTCTTC
CASSEQQLAGGTSYNEQFF
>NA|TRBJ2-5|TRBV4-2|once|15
TGTGCCAGCAGCCCGGGGACGGAAGCACAAGAGACCCAGTACTTC
CASSPGTEAQETQYF
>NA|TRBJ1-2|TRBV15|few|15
TGTGCCACCAGCAGAGTCCAGGGAGATATATATGGCTACACCTTC
CATSRVQGDIYGYTF
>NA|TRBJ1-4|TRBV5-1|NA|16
TGCGCCAGCAGCTTGGCCGCGGGGAGGGTAGACGAAAAACTGTTTTTT
CASSLAAGRVDEKLFF
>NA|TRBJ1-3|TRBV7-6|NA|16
TGTGCCAGCAGCTTAGTCGGGGGATCCTCTGGAAACACCATATATTTT
CASSLVGGSSGNTIYF
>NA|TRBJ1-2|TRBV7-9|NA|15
TGTGCCAGCAGCCCCTCGGCGGCGACATTCAATGGCTACACCTTC
CASSPSAATFNGYTF
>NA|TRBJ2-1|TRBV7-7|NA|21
TGTGCCAGCAGCTTGGGATTCCGGGCCTCAGAGCCGTTTGGCTCCTACAATGAGCAGTTCTTC
CASSLGFRASEPFGSYNEQFF
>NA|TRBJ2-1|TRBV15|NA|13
TGTGCCACCAGCAGAGATGGCTACAATGAGCAGTTCTTC
CATSRDGYNEQFF
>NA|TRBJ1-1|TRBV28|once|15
TGTGCCAGCAGTACCCAGCCCGACAGGAACACTGAAGCTTTCTTT
CASSTQPDRNTEAFF
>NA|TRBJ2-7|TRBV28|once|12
TGTGCCAGCAGTTTCGGCTCCTACGAGCAGTACTTC
CASSFGSYEQYF
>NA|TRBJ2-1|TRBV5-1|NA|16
TGCGCCAGCAGCTTGGTTCAGGGACCCACCTACAATGAGCAGTTCTTC
CASSLVQGPTYNEQFF
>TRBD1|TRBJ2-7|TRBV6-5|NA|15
TGTGCCAGCAGTCCAACAGGGGGCAGCTCCTACGAGCAGTACTTC
CASSPTGGSSYEQYF
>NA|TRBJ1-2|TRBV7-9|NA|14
TGTGCCAGCAGCGCTTCGACAGCCCTCTATGGCTACACCTTC
CASSASTALYGYTF
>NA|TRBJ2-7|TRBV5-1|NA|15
TGCGCCAGCAGCTTCTCCCCCAGCACTGGTTACGAGCAGTACTTC
CASSFSPSTGYEQYF
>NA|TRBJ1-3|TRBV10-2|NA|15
TGCGCCAGCAGGTTAGGGCAGTCCTCTGGAAACACCATATATTTT
CASRLGQSSGNTIYF
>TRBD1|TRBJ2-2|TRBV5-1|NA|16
TGCGCCAGCAGCTTTGGACAGGAGTTGAACACCGGGGAGCTGTTTTTT
CASSFGQELNTGELFF
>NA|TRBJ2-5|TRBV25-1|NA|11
TGTGCCAGCAGTGAATGGGGACCGAAGTACTTC
CASSEWGPKYF
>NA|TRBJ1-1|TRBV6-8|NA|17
TGTGCCAGCAGTCCCAGGGGCCCCTCAAGAGTATACACTGAAGCTTTCTTT
CASSPRGPSRVYTEAFF
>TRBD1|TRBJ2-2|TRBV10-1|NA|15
TGCGCCAGCAGTGAGGGCAGGGGGTATGCCGGGGAGCTGTTTTTT
CASSEGRGYAGELFF
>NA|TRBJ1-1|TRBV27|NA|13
TGTGCCAGCAGTTCCCGCACTGACATTGGAGCTTTCTTT
CASSSRTDIGAFF
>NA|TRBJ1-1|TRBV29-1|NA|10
TGCAGCTCAGGGGCCCCCGAAGCTTTCTTT
CSSGAPEAFF
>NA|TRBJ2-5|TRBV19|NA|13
TGTGCCAGTAGTCACCGCAGCCAAGAGACCCAGTACTTC
CASSHRSQETQYF
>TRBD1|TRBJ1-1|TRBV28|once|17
TGTGCCAGCAGTTTCGGGTTTCAGGGGGCCCTTAACACTGAAGCTTTCTTT
CASSFGFQGALNTEAFF
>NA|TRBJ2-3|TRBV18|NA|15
TGTGCCAGCTCACCAGCGCGGGATAGCACAGATACGCAGTATTTT
CASSPARDSTDTQYF
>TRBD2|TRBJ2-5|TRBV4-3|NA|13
TGCGCCAGCAGCCAAGTGGGAGGGGAGACCCAGTACTTC
CASSQVGGETQYF
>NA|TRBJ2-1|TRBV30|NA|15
TGTGCCTGGAGTGTACGCCTAGCGCGATACAATGAGCAGTTCTTC
CAWSVRLARYNEQFF
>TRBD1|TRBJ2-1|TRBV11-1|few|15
TGTGCCAGCAGCGTTAGCCAGGGGGCGATAAATGAGCAGTTCTTC
CASSVSQGAINEQFF
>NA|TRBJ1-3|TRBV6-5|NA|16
TGTGCCAGCAGTTATTCCCCCTTCTTCTCTGGAAACACCATATATTTT
CASSYSPFFSGNTIYF
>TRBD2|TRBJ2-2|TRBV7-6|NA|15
TGTGCCTCTAGCGGGGGGGCGTTTTCGACCGGGGAGCTGTTTTTT
CASSGGAFSTGELFF
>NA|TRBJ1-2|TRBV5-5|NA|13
TGTGCCAGCAGCTTGACAGGGTACTATGGCTACACCTTC
CASSLTGYYGYTF
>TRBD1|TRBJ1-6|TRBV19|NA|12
TGTGCCAGTAGTTCTCAGGGGGCACCCCTCCACTTT
CASSSQGAPLHF
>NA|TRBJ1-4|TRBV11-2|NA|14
TGTGCCAGCAGACGATGGGGGGCGTCCGAAAAACTGTTTTTT
CASRRWGASEKLFF
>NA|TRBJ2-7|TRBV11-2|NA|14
TGTGCCAGCCCCCTCCGGGACATACGCTACGAGCAGTACTTC
CASPLRDIRYEQYF
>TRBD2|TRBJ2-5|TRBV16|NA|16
TGTGCCAGCAGCCAAGGACTAGCGGGGGCTCAAGAGACCCAGTACTTC
CASSQGLAGAQETQYF
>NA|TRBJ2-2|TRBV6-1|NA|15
TGTGCCAGCAGTCCCTCCTACTATAACACCGGGGAGCTGTTTTTT
CASSPSYYNTGELFF
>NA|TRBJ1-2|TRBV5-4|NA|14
TGTGCCAGCAGCTTGGAGACACCGAACTATGGCTACACCTTC
CASSLETPNYGYTF
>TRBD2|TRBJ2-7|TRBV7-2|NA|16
TGTGCCAGCAGCCGGGGACTAGCGGGAGGGCCCCACGAGCAGTACTTC
CASSRGLAGGPHEQYF
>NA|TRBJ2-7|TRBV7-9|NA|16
TGTGCCAGCAGCTACACCATGGACACCTACTCCTACGAGCAGTACTTC
CASSYTMDTYSYEQYF